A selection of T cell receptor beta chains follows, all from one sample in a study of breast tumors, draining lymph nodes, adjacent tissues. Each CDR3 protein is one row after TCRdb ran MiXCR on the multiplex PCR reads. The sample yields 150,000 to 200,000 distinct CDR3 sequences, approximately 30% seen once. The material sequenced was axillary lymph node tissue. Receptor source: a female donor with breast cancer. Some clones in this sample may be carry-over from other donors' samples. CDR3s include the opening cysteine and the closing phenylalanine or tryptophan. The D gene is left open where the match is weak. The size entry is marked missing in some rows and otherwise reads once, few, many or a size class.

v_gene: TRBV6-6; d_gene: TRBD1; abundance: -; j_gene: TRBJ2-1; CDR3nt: TGTGCCAGCAGTGACAGGGGACAGTGGGCACACAATGAGCAGTTCTTC; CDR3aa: CASSDRGQWAHNEQFF
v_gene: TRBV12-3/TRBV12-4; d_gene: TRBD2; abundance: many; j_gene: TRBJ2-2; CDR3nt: TGTGCCAGCAGTACTAGCGGGAGGGCTACCGGGGAGCTGTTTTTT; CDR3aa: CASSTSGRATGELFF
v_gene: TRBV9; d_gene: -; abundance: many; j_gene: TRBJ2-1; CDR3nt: TGTGCCAGCAGCGTAGACCCCCTTAATGAGCAGTTCTTC; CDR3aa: CASSVDPLNEQFF
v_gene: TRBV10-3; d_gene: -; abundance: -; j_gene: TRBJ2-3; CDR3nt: TGTGCCAGCAGTTTCAATTCCCCCCGGGGGCAAACTCTGACAGATACGCAGTATTTT; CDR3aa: CASSFNSPRGQTLTDTQYF
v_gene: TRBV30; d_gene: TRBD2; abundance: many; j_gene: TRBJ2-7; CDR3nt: TGTGCCTGGACCACCGGGGGGGGCGTCTACGAGCAGTACTTC; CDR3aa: CAWTTGGGVYEQYF
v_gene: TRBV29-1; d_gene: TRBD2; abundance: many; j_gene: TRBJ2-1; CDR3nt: TGCAGCGTTGACACTAGCGGGGGGAGTGAGCAGTTCTTC; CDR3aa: CSVDTSGGSEQFF
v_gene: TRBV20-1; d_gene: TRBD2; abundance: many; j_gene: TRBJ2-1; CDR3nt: TGCAGTGCTAGAGATCAGCAGCGGGATCTGAATGAGCAGTTCTTC; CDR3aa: CSARDQQRDLNEQFF
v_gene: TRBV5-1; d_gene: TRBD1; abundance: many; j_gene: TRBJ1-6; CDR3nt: TGCGCCAGCAGCGGCAGACAGGGTTCACCCCTCCACTTT; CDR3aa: CASSGRQGSPLHF
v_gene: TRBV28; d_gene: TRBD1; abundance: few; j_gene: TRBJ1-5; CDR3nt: TGTGCCAGCAGTTTCCTTGGGACAGGGTTCAATCAGCCCCAGCATTTT; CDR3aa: CASSFLGTGFNQPQHF
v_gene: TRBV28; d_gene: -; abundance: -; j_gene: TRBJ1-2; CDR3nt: TGTGCCAGCAGACCTCCGGGGGGGGACTATGGCTACACCTTC; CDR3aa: CASRPPGGDYGYTF
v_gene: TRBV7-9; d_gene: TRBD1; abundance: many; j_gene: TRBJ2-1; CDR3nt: TGTGCCAGCAGCCCGCGACAGGGGAGCGATGAGCAGTTCTTC; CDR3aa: CASSPRQGSDEQFF
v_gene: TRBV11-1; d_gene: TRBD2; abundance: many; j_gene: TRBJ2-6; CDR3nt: TGTGCCAGCAGCAGAACTAGCGGGAGTCTGGCTGGGGCCAACGTCCTGACTTTC; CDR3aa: CASSRTSGSLAGANVLTF
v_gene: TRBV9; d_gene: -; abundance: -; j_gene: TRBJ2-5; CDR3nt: TGTGCCAGCAGCGGGAGGGCCGGGGAGGCCCAGTACTTC; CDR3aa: CASSGRAGEAQYF
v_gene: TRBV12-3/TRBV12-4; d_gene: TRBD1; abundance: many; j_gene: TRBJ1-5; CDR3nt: TGTGCCAGCAGGACAGGGGGCAACGGCAATCAGCCCCAGCATTTT; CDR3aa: CASRTGGNGNQPQHF
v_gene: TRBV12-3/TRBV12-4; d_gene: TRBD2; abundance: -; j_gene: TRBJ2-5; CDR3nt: TGTGCCAGCACATTCAGCGGGAGAAACCTGGAGACCCAGTACTTC; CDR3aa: CASTFSGRNLETQYF
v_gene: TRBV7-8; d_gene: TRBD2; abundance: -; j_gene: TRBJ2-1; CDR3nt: TGCGCCAGCAGCTTAGGGGTAGCGGGAGGGCCGGTATACAATGGGCAGTTCTTC; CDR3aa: CASSLGVAGGPVYNGQFF
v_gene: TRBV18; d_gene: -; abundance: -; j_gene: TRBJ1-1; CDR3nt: TGTGCCAGCTCACCACAGGGGTTGAGCACTGAAGCTTTCTTT; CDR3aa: CASSPQGLSTEAFF